This T cell receptor beta chain was profiled in a study of CD8 T cells in ankylosing spondylitis (dated by TCRdb to 2016 to 2017). General notes on the study: The study profiled T cell receptor beta repertoires in healthy donors and ankylosing spondylitis patients to find disease-linked TCR variants. The whole study cohort included 85 to 120 healthy donors and under 30 ankylosing spondylitis patients. Peripheral blood was sampled, and synovial fluid was also collected from ankylosing spondylitis patients.

Overall results and qualifications from the work: The disease-linked clones were reported to be significantly enriched in matched synovial fluid samples from ankylosing spondylitis patients. Some of the motif variants had been reported before in the synovial fluid and blood of reactive arthritis patients, a finding that suggests common disease-initiation mechanisms. A CD8+ phenotype was shown by the disease-linked clones, which were found at relatively low frequencies in peripheral blood. A TCR beta motif made up of eight highly homologous amino acid variants appeared to be characteristic of blood from ankylosing spondylitis patients.

The sequencing machine was an Illumina HiSeq 2500. TCR beta libraries were prepared by quantitative 5'-RACE with molecular barcodes. From the authors' description of their analysis: Disease-linked TCR variants were identified with a new computational method built on a probabilistic model of VDJ rearrangement. TCRdb reanalyzed the raw reads on its own, using fastp at Q25 for trimming and MiXCR for clone calling, and kept in-frame beta chains. Each CDR3 protein gets just one entry, which takes the most common genes and DNA from the rows behind it. In this record, the V and J calls reflect TCRdb's handling and not the investigators' own analysis. The sample contains about 440,000 distinct CDR3 sequences, 17% of them found a single time. Together, the top ten hold over 0.9% of the sample. There are many counts of this clonotype. This clone's antigen is unknown. Base qualities are not recorded, but no much larger clone differs from it by a single base.

Sequences were obtained from blood, either unsorted or a sorted T cell fraction (not recorded which). The clonotype was recovered from a male donor with ankylosing spondylitis.

The sequenced DNA: TGTGCCAGCTCGGGTTTATCGAATCAGCCCCAGCATTTT. The encoded protein is CASSGLSNQPQHF. The sequence joins TRBV3-1 to TRBJ1-5, with no reliable assignment of the D segment. V was cut back by 8 bases and J by 4 bases, leaving a gap of 12 bases between them. The CDR3 contains 13 residues, cysteine and phenylalanine counted. The DNA shown is the 39-base CDR3, in frame from base 1. Sequences LGHDT (CDR1) and YNNKEL (CDR2) are obtained from the germline V gene (reference sequence).